This entry describes one T cell receptor beta chain. Measured with immunoSEQ multiplex PCR; TCRdb has only the in-frame clones, and not every one. The sample carries about 350,000 clones, roughly 90% recorded once. This sample was included in a study of blood T cell repertoires in COVID-19. The wider study: Sites in the United States, Italy and Spain provided acute and convalescent COVID-19 samples. T cells, B-cell-depleted T cells, or PBMCs supplied cDNA or gDNA.

Participants were placed into cohorts based on the clinical history they reported. V shed 6 bases, J shed 4 bases, and the junction held 2 bases outside the gene matches. The CDR3 is 15 amino acids. CDR1 is LGHDT and CDR2 is YNNKEL in the germline V gene (reference sequence). The chain combines TRBV3-1 (or the pseudogene TRBV3-2) with TRBJ2-2, with 13 bases that match TRBD2. Source material: PBMCs or T cells enriched from blood (not recorded which). The source of this sequence is a woman younger than 45 who had been exposed to COVID-19. The CDR3: CASSGTSGITGELFF. DNA of the CDR3: TGTGCCAGCAGTGGGACTAGCGGGATCACCGGGGAGCTGTTTTTT.